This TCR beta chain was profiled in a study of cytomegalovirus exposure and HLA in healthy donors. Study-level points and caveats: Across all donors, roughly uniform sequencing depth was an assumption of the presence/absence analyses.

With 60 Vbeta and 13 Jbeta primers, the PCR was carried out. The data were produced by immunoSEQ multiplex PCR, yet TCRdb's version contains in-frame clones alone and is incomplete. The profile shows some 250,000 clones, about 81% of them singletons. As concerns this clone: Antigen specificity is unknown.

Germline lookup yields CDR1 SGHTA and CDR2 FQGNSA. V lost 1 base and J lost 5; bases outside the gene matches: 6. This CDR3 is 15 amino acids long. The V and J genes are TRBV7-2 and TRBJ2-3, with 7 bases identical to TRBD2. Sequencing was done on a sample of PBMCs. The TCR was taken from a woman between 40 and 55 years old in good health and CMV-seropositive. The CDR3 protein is CASSLVWGGRDTQYF. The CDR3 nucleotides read TGTGCCAGCAGCTTAGTGTGGGGGGGAAGAGATACGCAGTATTTT.